This TCR beta chain is drawn from a study of cytomegalovirus exposure and HLA in healthy donors. Researchers ran the PCR with 60 Vbeta and 13 Jbeta primers. Repertoires were generated with immunoSEQ multiplex PCR, while TCRdb's copy carries only in-frame clones and drops some. The table lists 150,000 to 200,000 clones, 78% of them singletons. Deletions cut 2 bases from V and 7 bases from J, with 8 bases between. Germline loops: CDR1 SGHVS, CDR2 FNYEAQ. This CDR3 has 13 amino acids. The chain uses TRBV7-6 and TRBJ2-2; D not resolved. This receptor was taken from a woman in her 30s in good health and CMV-seropositive. Sequenced material: PBMCs. The CDR3 coding sequence is TGTGCCAGCAGCTTACGGTTGAACGGGGAGCTGTTTTTT. As protein: CASSLRLNGELFF.